This TCR beta chain came from a study of T cell responses to AZD1222 COVID-19 vaccine. Study-wide results and caveats: Spike-spanning, vaccine-associated CD4 TCRs were dominant at 160-218 and 743-854.

Clones were read by immunoSEQ multiplex PCR, and TCRdb kept only the in-frame ones, dropping some. Of 100,000 to 110,000 clones detected, around 87% appear once; the ten largest clones hold 4% to 4.5%. The sample holds one count of this clone. What it binds is unknown. Germline-derived CDR1 and CDR2 are MNHEY and SVGAGI. V lost 2 bases and J 2 bases, leaving 0 bases between the germline ends. The length of the CDR3 is 11 residues. The material was peripheral blood, obtained on day 0 of MenACWY control vaccination. The TCR comes from an adult in good health. The V gene is TRBV6-5, the J gene TRBJ2-5; no definite D call. The CDR3 DNA is TGTGCCAGCAGTTACCAAGAGACCCAGTACTTC. Protein: CASSYQETQYF.